The next 3 T cell receptor beta chains were all read from a single sample in a study of blood T cell repertoires in COVID-19. Assay used: immunoSEQ multiplex PCR; TCRdb lists only in-frame clones, some missing. The table has some 110,000 clones, approximately 80% seen once. Sequenced: peripheral blood. The receptors derive from a woman older than 75 with active or convalescent COVID-19.

This clone has a single count. CDR3 amino acids: CASSATDRGRDTGELFF. The CDR3 DNA reads as TGTGCCAGCAGCGCCACTGACAGGGGGCGGGACACCGGGGAGCTGTTTTTT. V gene TRBV9 combines with J gene TRBJ2-2; 10 bases match TRBD1. The germline V gene has CDR1 SGDLS and CDR2 YYNGEE. CDR3 length: 17 residues. The V gene end was trimmed by 3 bases and the J gene end by 3 bases; junction bases not matched to a gene: 8. Variable domain in full (rest from reference TRBV9 and TRBJ2-2): DSGVTQTPKHLITATGQRVTLRCSPRSGDLSVYWYQQSLDQGLQFLIQYYNGEERAKGNILERFSAQQFPDLHSELNLSSLELGDSALYFCASSATDRGRDTGELFFGEGSRLTVL.

The chain carries TRBV5-1 and TRBJ2-2; D remains unclear. V lost 3 bases to trimming and J lost 0 bases, with 9 bases between them. This CDR3 spans 15 amino acids. Germline-derived CDR1 and CDR2 are SGHRS and YFSETQ. CDR3 bases: TGCGCCAGCAGCTCCGAGAGCACGAACACCGGGGAGCTGTTTTTT. This encodes CASSSESTNTGELFF.

This sequence joins TRBV3-1 (or the pseudogene TRBV3-2) and TRBJ1-1, with unresolved D. Germline CDR1 reads LGHDT; CDR2 reads YNNKEL (reference sequence). V lost 3 bases and J lost 4, with 3 bases in between. The CDR3 sequence is 11 residues long. CDR3 in DNA: TGTGCCAGCAGCCAGGCCACTGAAGCTTTCTTT. This sequence encodes CASSQATEAFF.